The 8 T cell receptor beta chains presented below share a single source sample, sequenced in a study of blood T cell repertoires in COVID-19. Profiled with immunoSEQ multiplex PCR; TCRdb holds only in-frame clones, not every one. The repertoire consists of 150,000 or so clones, with 81% occurring once and the leading ten covering around 5.1%. The sequencing input was PBMCs or T cells enriched from blood (not recorded which). The receptors were gathered from a woman aged 40 to 50 with acute COVID-19.

The chain links TRBV7-6 to TRBJ2-1, with a weak D call TRBD1 (6 bases). Germline CDR1 SGHVS, CDR2 FNYEAQ. The germline V and J ends were trimmed by 3 bases and 7 bases, with 10 bases remaining between them. The CDR3 extends over 13 amino acids. CDR3 protein: CASSFTGINEQFF. CDR3 DNA sequence: TGTGCCAGCAGCTTTACAGGGATAAATGAGCAGTTCTTC.

The chain has TRBV12-5 and TRBJ1-2; no firm D call. The CDR3 runs to 13 residues. V lost 0 bases to trimming and J lost 5 bases, with 7 bases between them. Germline V gives CDR1 LGHNT, CDR2 FRNRAP. As DNA, the CDR3 is TGTGCTAGTGGTTTGGTAAATCAATATGGCTACACCTTC. It is translated as CASGLVNQYGYTF.

This clone was counted a single time. V gene TRBV30 combines with J gene TRBJ1-1; 7 nucleotides agree with TRBD1. The junction had 10 bases not matched to a gene; V was cut back by 3 bases and J by 6 bases. This CDR3 is built from 14 residues. Germline V gives CDR1 GTSNPN, CDR2 SVGIG (reference sequence). This CDR3 reads CAWRSGGLGAEAFF. The DNA for the CDR3 is TGTGCCTGGAGGTCAGGGGGGCTAGGGGCTGAAGCTTTCTTT.

The chain recombines TRBV18 with TRBJ1-5, with D tentatively TRBD1 (5 bases). This CDR3 comprises 14 residues. Trimming left V 3 bases short and J 1 base short, with 7 bases between. Looked up from germline, CDR1 is KGHSH and CDR2 is LQKENI. The CDR3 region has the DNA TGTGCCAGCTCACCGGGGGGAAGCAATCAGCCCCAGCATTTT. Amino acid sequence: CASSPGGSNQPQHF.

J is TRBJ1-2 and V is TRBV23-1, with a possible D match to TRBD1 (6 bases). TRBV23-1 is identified as an open reading frame with a role that is uncertain. Trimming stripped 6 bases from V and 0 bases from J, with 11 bases between. The CDR3 covers 14 residues. In DNA form, the CDR3 reads TGCGCCAGCAGAAGGGGGTCGCCTAACTATGGCTACACCTTC. Translating gives CASRRGSPNYGYTF.

The chain is built from TRBV11-2 and TRBJ2-1; D is uncertain. This CDR3 spans 12 amino acids. Germline values: CDR1 SGHAT, CDR2 FQNNGV. Trimming shortened V by 5 bases and J by 9 bases, and 11 bases separated the two germline ends. The CDR3 spells CASSRFTGEQFF. CDR3 coding DNA: TGTGCCAGCAGCAGGTTTACGGGTGAGCAGTTCTTC. Using reference TRBV11-2 and TRBJ2-1 for the parts outside the CDR3, the full variable domain is EAGVAQSPRYKIIEKRQSVAFWCNPISGHATLYWYQQILGQGPKLLIQFQNNGVVDDSQLPKDRFSAERLKGVDSTLKIQPAKLEDSAVYLCASSRFTGEQFFGPGTRLTVL.

The chain links TRBV11-3 to TRBJ1-2; D gene uncertain. Germline loops: CDR1 SGHNT, CDR2 YENEEA. The CDR3 is made up of 13 amino acids. Deletions cut 2 bases from V and 7 bases from J, with 11 bases between. CDR3: CASSLSSSFGYTF. The CDR3 nucleotides are TGTGCCAGCAGCTTAAGCTCCTCCTTTGGCTACACCTTC.

This chain joins TRBV2 and TRBJ2-5; tentative D call: TRBD1 (5 bases). The germline V gene has CDR1 SNHLY and CDR2 FYNNEI. The V and J ends lost 3 bases and 2 bases respectively, with 13 bases between them. The CDR3 runs to 15 residues. CDR3 sequence (DNA): TGTGCCAGCAGTGAGCAGGGCTTGGGGCAAGAGACCCAGTACTTC. Its protein product is CASSEQGLGQETQYF.